Ten or more counts support the clone carrying this T cell receptor beta chain. A unique molecular identifier was attached to every TCR cDNA molecule. A single record per CDR3 protein comes from TCRdb applying MiXCR to the 5' RACE reads. Of about 48,000 distinct CDR3 sequences listed, about 5.8% were seen once; the top ten hold roughly 10%. The data originate from a study of spatial heterogeneity in lung cancer. Overall study context: Detection consistently captured more beta-chain sequences than alpha-chain sequences.

Time point here: sample taken at primary tumor resection. No cell sorting; template was whole RNA from tumor, lung tissue or PBMC. This CDR3 is built from 14 residues. V lost 5 bases, J lost 5 bases, and 7 bases stayed unmatched. The chain employs TRBV12-3 or TRBV12-4 and TRBJ2-5, with 8 nucleotides matching TRBD1. The source is a male donor with early-stage non-small cell lung cancer. The sample consisted of PBMCs, taken at surgery. The CDR3 protein is CASSPWTGKETQYF. CDR3 DNA: TGTGCCAGCAGTCCCTGGACAGGGAAGGAGACCCAGTACTTC.